The 16 T cell receptor beta chains given below trace back to one sample, sequenced in a study of blood T cell repertoires in COVID-19. Sequencing was performed with immunoSEQ multiplex PCR; in TCRdb, only in-frame clones are kept and a portion is missing. The sample records roughly 290,000 clones, 70% to 90% being singletons. The sequenced sample consisted of PBMCs or T cells enriched from blood (not recorded which). The receptors were gathered from a man aged 25-45 years who had recovered from COVID-19.

V is TRBV3-1 (or the pseudogene TRBV3-2) and J is TRBJ1-4, with unresolved D. Germline values: CDR1 LGHDT, CDR2 YNNKEL (reference sequence). The CDR3 length is 11 residues. V lost 1 base and J 14 bases, leaving 8 bases between the germline ends. CDR3 amino acids: CASSQGALLFF. DNA of the CDR3: TGTGCCAGCAGCCAAGGGGCGCTTCTGTTTTTT.

This chain uses TRBV4-3 with TRBJ1-6; D is uncertain. Trimming shortened V by 0 bases and J by 8 bases, and 11 bases separated the two germline ends. The CDR3 covers 15 residues. Germline lookup yields CDR1 LGHNA and CDR2 YSLEER. DNA for the CDR3: TGCGCCAGCAGCCAAGACGCGGGATCGGATTCACCCCTCCACTTT. Encoded protein: CASSQDAGSDSPLHF.

The chain is built from TRBV7-2 and TRBJ2-7; TRBD2 aligns across 10 bases. The J segment lost 8 bases and the V segment lost 2 bases, leaving 9 bases of the junction unmatched. Germline V CDR1 and CDR2: SGHTA, FQGNSA. The CDR3 runs 15 residues. The CDR3 here is CASSLSGGAIPKQYF. DNA of the CDR3: TGTGCCAGCAGCTTAAGCGGGGGGGCCATCCCCAAGCAGTACTTC.

The chain joins TRBV2 to TRBJ1-1; no clear D. V lost 5 bases, J lost 5 bases, and 6 bases lay in between. The germline V gene has CDR1 SNHLY and CDR2 FYNNEI. The CDR3 is 11 residues long. The CDR3 DNA reads TGTGCCAGCAGTTTGGCAACTGAAGCTTTCTTT. It codes for CASSLATEAFF.

V and J are TRBV7-8 and TRBJ1-5, with D possibly matching TRBD1 (6 bases). Trimming took 0 bases from V and 6 from J, leaving 9 bases between them. The CDR3 is 14 residues long. In germline, CDR1 is SGHVS, CDR2 FQNEAQ. CDR3 sequence: CASSLAGTSQPQHF. DNA for the CDR3: TGTGCCAGCAGCTTAGCAGGGACAAGTCAGCCCCAGCATTTT.

This clone was detected once. V usage is TRBV2 and J usage is TRBJ1-2; TRBD1 matches at 11 bases. In germline, CDR1 is SNHLY, CDR2 FYNNEI. The CDR3 is 13 amino acids. Trimming cost V 7 bases and J 3 bases; bases outside gene matches: 1. The CDR3 loop reads CASTGQGDYGYTF. For the CDR3, the DNA is TGTGCCAGCACGGGACAGGGGGACTATGGCTACACCTTC.

This clone has more than one count but fewer than ten. CDR3 sequence (DNA): TGTGCCAGCAGTGTTCGACAGGGGCCCCCTGAAGCTTTCTTT. It specifies CASSVRQGPPEAFF. This rearrangement joins TRBV2 to TRBJ1-1, with TRBD1 matching 8 bases. Trimming cost V 4 bases and J 6 bases; bases outside gene matches: 7. The CDR3 runs to 14 residues. The germline V gene has CDR1 SNHLY and CDR2 FYNNEI.

This clone was seen only a few times. Its ends do not fully match the called genes, so a read error is possible. The gene calls are TRBV7-7 and TRBJ2-5, with 12 bases identical to TRBD2. Germline lookup yields CDR1 SSHAT and CDR2 FNYEAQ (reference sequence). This CDR3 is built from 19 residues. CDR3 region: CASSSSPFRLAGVTETQYF. CDR3 nucleotide sequence: TGTGCTAGCAGCTCATCCCCGTTTAGACTAGCGGGGGTAACAGAGACCCAGTACTTC.

DNA of the CDR3: TGTGCCATCAGTGATGGCCGGCGGGGTTTTTCCTACAATGAGCAGTTCTTC. Protein sequence: CAISDGRRGFSYNEQFF. The chain carries TRBV10-3 and TRBJ2-1; D may be TRBD2 (6 bases). Trimming left V 3 bases short and J 1 base short, with 16 bases between. Per the germline V gene, CDR1 is ENHRY and CDR2 is SYGVKD. The CDR3 is 17 residues long.

The chain combines TRBV24-1 with TRBJ2-3, with D possibly TRBD2 on 6 matching bases. V was cut by 7 bases and J by 5 bases, with 9 bases left in between. The CDR3 has 12 amino acids. CDR1 is KGHDR, CDR2 SFDVKD, per germline. In DNA form, the CDR3 reads TGTGCCACCAGGGGGACTGGAGATACGCAGTATTTT. This translates into CATRGTGDTQYF.

J is TRBJ1-2 and V is TRBV19, with 7 positions matching TRBD1. The CDR3 totals 14 residues. Germline V CDR1 and CDR2: LNHDA, SQIVND (reference sequence). V shed 9 bases, J shed 2 bases, and the junction held 9 bases outside the gene matches. CDR3 sequence reads: CASCRDSTNYGYTF. The CDR3 DNA reads as TGTGCCAGCTGCCGGGACAGCACCAACTATGGCTACACCTTC.

This clone has only a few counts. The V gene is TRBV27, the J gene TRBJ1-2, with TRBD1 identical over 8 bases. Germline CDR1 and CDR2: MNHEY and SMNVEV (reference sequence). This CDR3 comprises 16 residues. V lost 4 bases and J lost 2; bases outside the gene matches: 9. The CDR3 DNA reads TGTGCCAGCAGTTCAGAGACAGGGGACAGAAACTATGGCTACACCTTC. Protein product: CASSSETGDRNYGYTF.

The chain joins TRBV5-1 to TRBJ2-5; the match to TRBD2 covers 12 bases. This CDR3 has 17 residues. With V trimmed by 5 bases and J by 4 bases, 12 bases remained unmatched. Germline-derived CDR1 and CDR2 are SGHRS and YFSETQ. CDR3 sequence: CASSPTRTSGVPETQYF. In DNA form, the CDR3 reads TGCGCCAGCAGTCCAACGCGGACTAGCGGGGTTCCAGAGACCCAGTACTTC.

The chain joins TRBV20-1 to TRBJ1-4; D might be TRBD1 (6 bases). The CDR3 is made up of 11 amino acids. The V end was cut by 6 bases, the J end by 6 bases, with 8 bases between. Looked up from germline, CDR1 is DFQATT and CDR2 is SNEGSKA (reference sequence). The DNA of the CDR3 is TGCAGTGCAAGGGGGTATGAAAAACTGTTTTTT. Amino acid sequence: CSARGYEKLFF.

This chain uses TRBV6-1 with TRBJ1-5; a weak D match, TRBD1 (5 bases). This CDR3 contains 17 residues. V lost 2 bases and J 6 bases, leaving 20 bases between the germline ends. Germline assignment: CDR1 MNHNS and CDR2 SASEGT. The CDR3 bases are TGTGCCAGCAGTGAAACCTCCGACAGCTCCTGGGGTCAGCCCCAGCATTTT. Translation gives CASSETSDSSWGQPQHF.

This sequence joins TRBV6-5 and TRBJ1-2; D might be TRBD1 (6 bases). CDR1 and CDR2 from the germline V gene are MNHEY and SVGAGI. V lost 8 bases and J lost 6, with 16 bases in between. This CDR3 is built from 13 residues. CDR3 residues: CASRRGGGDGYTF. The DNA for the CDR3 is TGTGCCAGCCGTCGGGGAGGGGGGGATGGCTACACCTTC.